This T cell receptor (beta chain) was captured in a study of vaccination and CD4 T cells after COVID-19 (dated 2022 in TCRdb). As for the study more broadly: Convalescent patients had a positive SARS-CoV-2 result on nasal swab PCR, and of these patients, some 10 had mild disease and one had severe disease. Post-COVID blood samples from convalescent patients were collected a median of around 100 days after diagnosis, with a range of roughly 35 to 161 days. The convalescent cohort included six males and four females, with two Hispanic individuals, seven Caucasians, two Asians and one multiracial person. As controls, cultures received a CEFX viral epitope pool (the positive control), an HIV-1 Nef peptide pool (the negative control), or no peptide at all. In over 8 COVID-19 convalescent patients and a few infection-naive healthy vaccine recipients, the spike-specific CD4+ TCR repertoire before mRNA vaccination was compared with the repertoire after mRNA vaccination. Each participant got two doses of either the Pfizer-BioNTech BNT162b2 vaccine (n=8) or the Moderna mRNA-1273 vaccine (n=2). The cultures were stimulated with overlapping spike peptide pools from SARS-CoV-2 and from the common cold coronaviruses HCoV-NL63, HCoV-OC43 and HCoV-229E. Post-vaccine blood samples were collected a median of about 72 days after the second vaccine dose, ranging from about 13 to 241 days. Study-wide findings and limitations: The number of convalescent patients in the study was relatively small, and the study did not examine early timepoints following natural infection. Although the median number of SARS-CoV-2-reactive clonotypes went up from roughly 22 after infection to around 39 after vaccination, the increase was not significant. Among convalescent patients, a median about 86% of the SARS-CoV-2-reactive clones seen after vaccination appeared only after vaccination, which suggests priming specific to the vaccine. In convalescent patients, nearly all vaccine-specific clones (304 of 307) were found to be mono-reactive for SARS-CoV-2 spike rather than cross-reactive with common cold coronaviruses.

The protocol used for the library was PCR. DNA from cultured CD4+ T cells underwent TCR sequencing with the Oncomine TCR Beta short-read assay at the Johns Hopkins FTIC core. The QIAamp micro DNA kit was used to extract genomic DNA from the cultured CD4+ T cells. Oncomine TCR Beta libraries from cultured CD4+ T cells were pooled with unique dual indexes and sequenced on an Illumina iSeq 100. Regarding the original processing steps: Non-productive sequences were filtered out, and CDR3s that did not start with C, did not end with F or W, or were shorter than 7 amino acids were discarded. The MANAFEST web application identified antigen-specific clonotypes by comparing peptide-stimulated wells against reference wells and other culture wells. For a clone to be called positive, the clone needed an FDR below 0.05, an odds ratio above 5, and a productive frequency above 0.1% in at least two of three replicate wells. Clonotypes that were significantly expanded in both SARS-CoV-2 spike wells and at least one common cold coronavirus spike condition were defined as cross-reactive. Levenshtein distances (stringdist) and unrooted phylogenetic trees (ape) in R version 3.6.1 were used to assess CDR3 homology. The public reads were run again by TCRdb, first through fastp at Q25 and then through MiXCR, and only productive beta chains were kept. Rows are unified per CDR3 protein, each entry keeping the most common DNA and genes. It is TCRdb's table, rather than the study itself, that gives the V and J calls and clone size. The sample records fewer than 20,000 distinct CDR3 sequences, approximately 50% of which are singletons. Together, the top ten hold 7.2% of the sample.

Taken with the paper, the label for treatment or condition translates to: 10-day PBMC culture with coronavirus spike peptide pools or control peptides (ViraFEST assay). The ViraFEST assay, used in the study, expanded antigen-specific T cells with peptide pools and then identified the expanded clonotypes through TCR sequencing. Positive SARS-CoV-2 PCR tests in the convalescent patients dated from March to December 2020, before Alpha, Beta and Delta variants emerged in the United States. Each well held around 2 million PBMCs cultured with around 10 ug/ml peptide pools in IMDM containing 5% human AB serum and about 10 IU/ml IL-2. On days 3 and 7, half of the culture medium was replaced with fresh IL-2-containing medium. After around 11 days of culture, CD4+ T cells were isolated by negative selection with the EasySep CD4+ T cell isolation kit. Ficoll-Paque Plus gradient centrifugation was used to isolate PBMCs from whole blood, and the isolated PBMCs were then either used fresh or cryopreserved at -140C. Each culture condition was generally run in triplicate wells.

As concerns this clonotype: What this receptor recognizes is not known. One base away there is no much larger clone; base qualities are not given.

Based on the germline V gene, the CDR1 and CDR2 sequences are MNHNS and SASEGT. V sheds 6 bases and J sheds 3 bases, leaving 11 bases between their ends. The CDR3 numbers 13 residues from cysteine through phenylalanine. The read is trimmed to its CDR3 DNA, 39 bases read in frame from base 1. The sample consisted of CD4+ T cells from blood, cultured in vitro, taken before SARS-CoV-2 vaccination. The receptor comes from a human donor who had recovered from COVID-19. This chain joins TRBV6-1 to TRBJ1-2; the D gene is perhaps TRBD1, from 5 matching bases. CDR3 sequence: CASRPDSYYGYTF. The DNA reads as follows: TGTGCCAGCAGACCCGACAGTTACTATGGCTACACCTTC.